The T cell receptor beta chain under discussion was sequenced for a study of cytomegalovirus exposure and HLA in healthy donors. The primer mix had 60 Vbeta and 13 Jbeta primers. Libraries were prepared by immunoSEQ multiplex PCR; TCRdb keeps only in-frame clonotypes and omits some of them. In the table there are 30,000 to 40,000 clones, about 70% of which are singletons. This clone was detected only a few times. Trimming left V 3 bases short and J 10 bases short, with 6 bases between. CDR1 and CDR2 (germline): SGHAT, FQNNGV. The CDR3 runs 11 residues. The TCR originated in a man in his forties in good health and CMV-seropositive. The chain employs TRBV11-2 and TRBJ1-4; D remains unclear. Sequencing was performed on PBMCs. CDR3 DNA sequence: TGTGCCAGCAGCTTTTTCGGAAAACTGTTTTTT. Translated: CASSFFGKLFF.